The rows below give T cell receptor beta chains drawn from one sample of a study of control samples from healthy donors and cancer patients. Clones were sequenced by immunoSEQ multiplex PCR, and TCRdb holds only the in-frame ones, with some missing. Among some 120,000 clones listed, 75% to 90% were seen once. Sequences were obtained from PBMCs. The receptors shown here come from a woman between 45 and 60 years old with colorectal cancer. CDR3s include the opening cysteine and the closing phenylalanine or tryptophan. Only some rows state a clone size, as once, few, many or a class for expanded clones.

>-|TRBJ2-3|TRBV12-3/TRBV12-4
CASSLDLPDTQYF
>-|TRBJ2-1|TRBV3-1/TRBV3-2
CASSFTSGGASEQFF
>-|TRBJ1-2|TRBV6-1
CASSDDGTSGYTF
>once|TRBJ2-2|TRBV19
CASWVSGELFF
>-|TRBJ2-3|TRBV29-1
CSVDEIGGDTQYF
>-|TRBJ2-1|TRBV5-1
CASSLDRSSYNEQFF
>-|TRBJ1-3|TRBV29-1
CSVETVPAFSGNTIYF
>-|TRBJ1-4|TRBV5-4
CASSPGQDNEKLFF
>-|TRBJ2-5|TRBV19
CASSKLAGGQETQYF
>-|TRBJ1-5|TRBV27
CASQGQGGNQPQHF
>-|TRBJ2-3|TRBV5-6
CASSFYRDTQYF
>-|TRBJ2-7|TRBV6-2/TRBV6-3
CASSYSVPYEQYF
>once|TRBJ2-5|TRBV24-1
CATSDATDSQETQYF
>-|TRBJ2-1|TRBV5-1
CASSPTSGRAGNEQFF
>-|TRBJ1-2|TRBV5-1
CASSFLQGVYGYTF
>-|TRBJ2-3|TRBV4-1
CASSQDEGTSSTDTQYF
>once|TRBJ2-5|TRBV3-1/TRBV3-2
CASSQDLGLLLETQYF
>-|TRBJ1-2|TRBV3-1/TRBV3-2
CASSFRDYGYTF
>-|TRBJ1-4|TRBV4-1
CASSQVLAANEKLFF
>many|TRBJ2-1|TRBV3-1/TRBV3-2
CASSQAQGGREQFF
>-|TRBJ1-6|TRBV10-1
CASSEGRDSPLHF
>-|TRBJ1-1|TRBV27
CASSLSGSNTEAFF
>few|TRBJ2-7|TRBV7-8
CASSSWTSPYEQYF
>-|TRBJ1-5|TRBV7-6
CASSPDTPGGQPQHF
>-|TRBJ1-1|TRBV7-3
CASSAGHQNTEAFF
>-|TRBJ1-3|TRBV28
CASSLPGGQVNSGNTIYF
>-|TRBJ1-4|TRBV12-5
CASGLSLTILLLF
>few|TRBJ1-5|TRBV21-1
CASSKSGSSNQPQHF
>once|TRBJ2-7|TRBV5-1
CASSGHRDSYEQYF
>-|TRBJ2-1|TRBV6-1
CASSERGNSYNEQFF
>-|TRBJ2-1|TRBV19
CASNQGRFSSSYNEQFF
>-|TRBJ2-3|TRBV29-1
CSVEEGVTDTQYF
>-|TRBJ2-3|TRBV28
CASDGWGLETDTQYF
>-|TRBJ2-2|TRBV2
CASIDRESGRELFF
>once|TRBJ1-6|TRBV12-5
CASGLGEEGSPLHF
>-|TRBJ1-5|TRBV19
CASSNTPRDSYQPQHF
>-|TRBJ1-1|TRBV3-1/TRBV3-2
CASSQESDRGIRTEAFF
>-|TRBJ1-4|TRBV19
CASTGQDQSNEKLFF
>-|TRBJ2-1|TRBV11-2
CASSVEGQSSYNEQFF
>-|TRBJ2-3|TRBV7-9
CASSLQGDTQYF
>-|TRBJ2-7|TRBV28
CASSPGLMGSYEQYF
>-|TRBJ2-1|TRBV9
CASRRDVSSYNEQFF
>-|TRBJ2-5|TRBV5-1
CASNQITGDQETQYF